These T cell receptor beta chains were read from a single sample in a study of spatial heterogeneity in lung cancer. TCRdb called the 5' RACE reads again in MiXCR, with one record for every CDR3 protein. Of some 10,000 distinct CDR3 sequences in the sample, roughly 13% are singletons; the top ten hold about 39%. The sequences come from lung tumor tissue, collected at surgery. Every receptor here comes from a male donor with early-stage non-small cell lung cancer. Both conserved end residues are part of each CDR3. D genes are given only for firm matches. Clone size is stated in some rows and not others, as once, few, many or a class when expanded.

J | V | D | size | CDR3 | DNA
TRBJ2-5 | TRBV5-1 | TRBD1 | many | CASSLRDRAQETQYF | TGCGCCAGCAGCTTGAGGGACAGGGCCCAAGAGACCCAGTACTTC
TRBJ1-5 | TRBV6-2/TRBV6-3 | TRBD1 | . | CASSSDRVFAPQHF | TGTGCCAGCAGTTCCGACAGGGTCTTTGCTCCCCAGCATTTT
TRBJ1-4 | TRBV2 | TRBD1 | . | CASRAIQGPTSEKLFF | TGTGCCAGCAGGGCGATACAGGGGCCGACTTCTGAAAAACTGTTTTTT
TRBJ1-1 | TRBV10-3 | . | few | CAISEDNTEAFF | TGTGCCATCAGTGAGGATAACACTGAAGCTTTCTTT
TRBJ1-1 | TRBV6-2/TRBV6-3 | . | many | CASSYSQWTEAFF | TGTGCCAGCAGTTACTCGCAGTGGACTGAAGCTTTCTTT
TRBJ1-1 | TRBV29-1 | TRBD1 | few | CSVEGGQGAYTEAFF | TGCAGCGTTGAAGGGGGACAGGGGGCATACACTGAAGCTTTCTTT
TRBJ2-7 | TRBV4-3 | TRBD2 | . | CASSQEPSGVYEQYF | TGCGCCAGCAGCCAAGAACCTAGCGGCGTCTACGAGCAGTACTTC
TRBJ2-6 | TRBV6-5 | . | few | CASSYIPGANVLTF | TGTGCCAGCAGTTACATTCCTGGGGCCAACGTCCTGACTTTC
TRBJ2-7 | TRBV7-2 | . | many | CASSPQGLLEQYF | TGTGCCAGCAGCCCCCAGGGGTTGTTAGAGCAGTACTTC
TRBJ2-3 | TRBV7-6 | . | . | CASSLGGYTDTQYF | TGTGCCAGCAGCTTAGGGGGTTACACAGATACGCAGTATTTT
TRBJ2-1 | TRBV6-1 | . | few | CAITRGENEQFF | TGTGCCATCACCAGGGGTGAGAATGAGCAGTTCTTC
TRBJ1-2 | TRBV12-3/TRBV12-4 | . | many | CASSRDYGYTF | TGTGCCAGCAGTCGCGACTATGGCTACACCTTC
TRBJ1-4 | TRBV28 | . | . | CATSFTQGKGEKLFF | TGTGCCACCTCATTTACCCAGGGGAAGGGTGAAAAACTGTTTTTT
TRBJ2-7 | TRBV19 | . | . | CASRAQVAAYEQYF | TGTGCCAGTCGAGCACAGGTGGCCGCCTACGAGCAGTACTTC
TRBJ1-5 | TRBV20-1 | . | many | CSARVGGAGNQPQHF | TGCAGTGCTAGAGTAGGGGGGGCGGGCAATCAGCCCCAGCATTTT
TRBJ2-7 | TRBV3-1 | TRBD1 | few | CASKAAGGLEQYF | TGTGCCAGCAAGGCGGCAGGGGGTCTCGAGCAGTACTTC
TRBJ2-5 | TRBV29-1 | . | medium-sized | CSVQVVVDRETQYF | TGCAGCGTTCAAGTGGTAGTTGACAGAGAGACCCAGTACTTC
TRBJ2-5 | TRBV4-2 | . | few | CASSQVLYQETQYF | TGTGCCAGCAGCCAAGTTCTCTACCAAGAGACCCAGTACTTC
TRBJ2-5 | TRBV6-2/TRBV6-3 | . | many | CASTLGGSETQYF | TGTGCCAGCACCCTTGGGGGTTCGGAGACCCAGTACTTC
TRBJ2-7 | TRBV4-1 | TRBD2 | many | CASSPGMGEGYEQYF | TGCGCCAGCAGCCCAGGAATGGGGGAGGGCTACGAGCAGTACTTC
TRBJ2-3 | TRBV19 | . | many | CASSIGGRVTDTQYF | TGTGCCAGTAGTATAGGAGGGAGAGTCACAGATACGCAGTATTTT
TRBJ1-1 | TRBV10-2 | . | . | CASTKAGLNTEAFF | TGCGCCAGCACGAAGGCAGGTCTGAACACTGAAGCTTTCTTT
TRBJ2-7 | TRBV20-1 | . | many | CSARDPHGYSYEQYF | TGCAGTGCTAGAGATCCGCACGGCTACTCCTACGAGCAGTACTTC
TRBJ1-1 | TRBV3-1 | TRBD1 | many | CASSKTGGGTEAFF | TGTGCCAGCAGCAAAACAGGGGGCGGCACTGAAGCTTTCTTT
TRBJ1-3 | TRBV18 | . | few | CASSPDSSSGNTIYF | TGTGCCAGCTCGCCGGACAGTTCCTCTGGAAACACCATATATTTT
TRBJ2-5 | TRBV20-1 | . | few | CSARDQGTSETQYF | TGCAGTGCTAGAGACCAGGGAACTTCAGAGACCCAGTACTTC
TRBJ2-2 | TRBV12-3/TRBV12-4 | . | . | CASRGRPNTGELFF | TGTGCCAGCAGGGGACGGCCGAACACCGGGGAGCTGTTTTTT
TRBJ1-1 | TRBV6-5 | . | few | CASILTAKGNTEAFF | TGTGCCAGCATTTTGACAGCCAAAGGGAACACTGAAGCTTTCTTT
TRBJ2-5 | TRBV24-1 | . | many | CATSERETQYF | TGTGCCACCAGTGAACGGGAGACCCAGTACTTC
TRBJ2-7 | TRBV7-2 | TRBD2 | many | CASRSGTSLAQQYF | TGTGCCAGCAGATCCGGGACTAGTCTTGCGCAGCAGTACTTC
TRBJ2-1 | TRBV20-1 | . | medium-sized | CSARKYGGNEQFF | TGCAGTGCTAGAAAGTATGGGGGCAATGAGCAGTTCTTC
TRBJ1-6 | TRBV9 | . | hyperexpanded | CASSGGGDNSPLHF | TGTGCCAGCAGCGGCGGAGGGGACAATTCACCCCTCCACTTT
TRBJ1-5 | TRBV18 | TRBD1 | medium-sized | CASSSRGPSNQPQHF | TGTGCCAGCTCATCCAGGGGGCCTAGCAATCAGCCCCAGCATTTT
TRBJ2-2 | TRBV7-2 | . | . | CASSLRARSGELFF | TGTGCCAGCAGCTTAAGGGCTCGTTCCGGGGAGCTGTTTTTT
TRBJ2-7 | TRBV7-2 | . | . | CASSLEAGYEQYF | TGTGCCAGCAGCTTAGAGGCCGGGTACGAGCAGTACTTC
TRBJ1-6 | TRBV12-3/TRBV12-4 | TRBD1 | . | CASRQGRGSPLHF | TGTGCCAGCAGACAGGGGAGGGGCTCACCCCTCCACTTT
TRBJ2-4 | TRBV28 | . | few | CASSFPGENIQYF | TGTGCCAGCAGTTTCCCCGGGGAAAACATTCAGTACTTC
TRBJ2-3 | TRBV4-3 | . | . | CASSQDLAQTSTDTQYF | TGCGCCAGCAGCCAAGATCTGGCACAGACCAGCACAGATACGCAGTATTTT
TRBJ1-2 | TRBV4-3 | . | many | CASSQEVRADRYTF | TGCGCCAGCAGCCAAGAGGTCAGGGCCGATCGCTACACCTTC
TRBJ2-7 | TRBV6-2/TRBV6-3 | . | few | CASSYTRDLYEQYF | TGTGCCAGCAGTTATACCCGGGACCTCTACGAGCAGTACTTC
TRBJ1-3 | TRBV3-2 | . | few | CASSQERGVGAGNTIYF | .
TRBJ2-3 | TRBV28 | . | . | CASSLPPRDTQYF | TGTGCCAGCAGTTTGCCCCCCCGAGATACGCAGTATTTT
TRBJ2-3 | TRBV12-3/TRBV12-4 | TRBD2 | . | CASSFGLAGMTDTQYF | TGTGCCAGCAGTTTTGGTCTAGCGGGGATGACAGATACGCAGTATTTT
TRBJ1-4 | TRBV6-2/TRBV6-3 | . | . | CASSQGRRLFF | TGTGCCAGCAGTCAGGGGAGGAGACTGTTTTTT
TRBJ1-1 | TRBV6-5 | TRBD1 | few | CASSRQGSEAFF | TGTGCCAGCAGTAGACAGGGATCCGAAGCTTTCTTT
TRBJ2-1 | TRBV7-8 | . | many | CASSFLNEQFF | TGTGCCAGCAGCTTCTTGAATGAGCAGTTCTTC
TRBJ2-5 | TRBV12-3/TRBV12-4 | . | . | CASRGLRATQYF | TGTGCCAGCAGGGGCCTCCGGGCGACCCAGTACTTC
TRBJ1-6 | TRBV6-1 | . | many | CASSQNYLHF | TGTGCCAGCAGCCAGAATTACCTCCACTTT
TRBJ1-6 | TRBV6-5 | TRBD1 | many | CASTGQGRSNSPLHF | TGTGCCAGCACTGGACAGGGAAGGAGTAATTCACCCCTCCACTTT
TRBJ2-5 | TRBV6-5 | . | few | CASSGSRTVQETQYF | TGTGCCAGCAGCGGGAGTAGGACAGTCCAAGAGACCCAGTACTTC
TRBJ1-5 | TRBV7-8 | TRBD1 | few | CASSFRLGTGGFSNQPQHF | TGTGCCAGCAGCTTTCGTCTCGGGACAGGGGGTTTTAGCAATCAGCCCCAGCATTTT
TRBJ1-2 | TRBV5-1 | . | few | CASSLGPAYGYTF | TGCGCCAGCAGCTTGGGGCCTGCTTATGGCTACACCTTC
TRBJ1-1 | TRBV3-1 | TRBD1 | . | CASSQRGTDKAFF | TGTGCCAGCAGCCAAAGGGGGACAGATAAAGCTTTCTTT
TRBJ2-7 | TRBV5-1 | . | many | CASYRDFEGEQYF | TGCGCCAGCTATCGGGACTTCGAGGGCGAGCAGTACTTC
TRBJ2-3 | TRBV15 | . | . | CATRAPRGTDTQYF | TGTGCCACCAGAGCCCCGCGAGGCACAGATACGCAGTATTTT
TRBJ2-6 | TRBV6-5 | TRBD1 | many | CASRSGGSGANVLTF | TGTGCCAGCAGGTCAGGGGGCAGTGGGGCCAACGTCCTGACTTTC
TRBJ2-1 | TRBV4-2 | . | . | CASSQVSAGSSREQFF | TGTGCCAGCAGCCAAGTGAGCGCGGGTTCCTCCCGTGAGCAGTTCTTC